Shown below are 5 T cell receptor beta chains from a single sample sequenced in a study of OX40 agonist ivuxolimab in advanced cancers. The table came from immunoSEQ multiplex PCR; TCRdb's copy has only in-frame clones and leaves some out. This sample has nearly 85,000 clones, with approximately 83% found just once. The source was CD4+ or CD8+ T cells sorted from blood, collected in a trial of the OX40 agonist ivuxolimab. The origin of the receptors is an adult with an advanced solid tumor such as melanoma, head and neck, liver or kidney cancer.

This clone was observed a handful of times. The V and J genes are TRBV7-3 and TRBJ2-1, with D maybe TRBD2 (6 bases). Trimming pared 2 bases from V and 5 bases from J, leaving 7 bases between. Germline CDR1 SGHTA, CDR2 FQGTGA. The CDR3 length is 13 residues. CDR3 DNA: TGTGCCAGCAGCTTAGCGGGAAACAATGAGCAGTTCTTC. Residues: CASSLAGNNEQFF.

The chain links TRBV6-5 to TRBJ1-1, with D uncertain. The CDR3 extends over 15 amino acids. The germline gives CDR1 MNHEY, CDR2 SVGAGI. V shed 5 bases and J shed 4 bases, with 17 bases lying between them. The CDR3 DNA reads as TGTGCCAGCAGTCCCACTCCCGACTGGGGCACTGAAGCTTTCTTT. This gives the protein CASSPTPDWGTEAFF.

This clone appeared a few times. The J gene is TRBJ2-5, the V gene TRBV27, with 7 bases identical to TRBD1. Germline V gives CDR1 MNHEY, CDR2 SMNVEV (reference sequence). CDR3 length: 15 amino acids. J lost 5 bases, V lost 2 bases, and 8 bases had no gene match. CDR3 sequence: CASSLGTGVGETQYF. The CDR3 DNA reads as TGTGCCAGCAGTTTAGGCACAGGGGTCGGGGAGACCCAGTACTTC.

V usage is TRBV27 and J usage is TRBJ2-7; no firm D call. The germline V gene has CDR1 MNHEY and CDR2 SMNVEV (reference sequence). This CDR3 has 13 residues. V dropped 11 bases and J dropped 1 base, with 15 bases sitting between them. For the CDR3, the DNA is TGTGCCGCCTCGAGCCGGAGTTCCTACGAGCAGTACTTC. It is translated as CAASSRSSYEQYF.

V usage is TRBV19 and J usage is TRBJ1-1; 8 nucleotides agree with TRBD1. Germline loops: CDR1 LNHDA, CDR2 SQIVND (reference sequence). After removal of 1 base from V and 6 bases from J, the junction contained 7 bases not matched to a gene. This CDR3 region has 15 residues. CDR3 nucleotide sequence: TGTGCCAGTAGTATAGCCGTGACAGGGGCGGCTGAAGCTTTCTTT. It codes for CASSIAVTGAAEAFF.